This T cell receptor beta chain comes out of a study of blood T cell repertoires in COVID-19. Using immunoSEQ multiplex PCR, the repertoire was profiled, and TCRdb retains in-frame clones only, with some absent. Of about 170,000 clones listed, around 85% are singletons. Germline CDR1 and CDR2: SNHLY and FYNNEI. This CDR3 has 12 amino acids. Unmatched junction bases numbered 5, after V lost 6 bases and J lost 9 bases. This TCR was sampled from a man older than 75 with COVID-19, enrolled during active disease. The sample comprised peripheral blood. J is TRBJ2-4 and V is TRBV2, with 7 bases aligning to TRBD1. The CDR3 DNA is TGTGCCAGCAGCTGGGACAGCGTCATTCAGTACTTC. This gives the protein CASSWDSVIQYF.